This T cell receptor (beta chain) was retrieved from a study of T cell responses to AZD1222 COVID-19 vaccine. Findings of the study overall: With dominance at 160-218 and 743-854, vaccine-associated CD4 TCRs spanned spike. Clonal diversity was possibly underestimated, and white British individuals and females predominated among donors. Following two doses of AZD1222, Spike-specific TCR breadth and depth rose.

With 2 bases removed from V and 3 bases from J, the gap between germline ends came to 4 bases. The CDR3 extends over 12 amino acids. Per the germline V gene, CDR1 is MNHNY and CDR2 is SVGAGI (reference sequence). Measured with immunoSEQ multiplex PCR; TCRdb has only the in-frame clones, and not every one. Of 69,000 or so clones in the sample, 70% to 90% were seen once. A note on this clone: Its antigen is not identified.

This chain uses TRBV6-6 with TRBJ1-1, with D unresolved. The sequence was collected from an adult who received the AZD1222 COVID-19 vaccine. The material sequenced was peripheral blood, taken 28 days after the second AZD1222 dose. As DNA, the CDR3 is TGTGCCAGCAGTTACGCGGACACTGAAGCTTTCTTT. Protein product: CASSYADTEAFF.